The 17 T cell receptor beta chains in this list originate from one sample, sequenced in a study of CD8 T cells in Susac syndrome (dated by TCRdb to the late 2010s). The library was made by the immunoSEQ multiplex PCR assay. RNA was extracted using the RNeasy kit, and about 0.5 to 1 ug of the RNA was reverse transcribed with random hexamers. TCRdb itself trimmed the public reads at Q25 with fastp, ran MiXCR and retained productive beta chains. Entries that share a CDR3 protein sequence are merged under the most common genes and DNA. For this sample there are about 190,000 distinct CDR3 sequences; under 97% appear just once. The ten largest make up approximately 0.1% of the sample. The sequenced sample was CD4+ T cells from PBMCs. These receptors were obtained from a human donor with Susac syndrome.

This rearrangement joins TRBV20-1 to TRBJ2-4; a weak D match, TRBD1 (5 bases). The CDR3 is 13 amino acids. Deletions cut 0 bases from V and 7 bases from J, with 10 bases between. Germline CDR1 reads DFQATT; CDR2 reads SNEGSKA (reference sequence). The CDR3 loop is CSARDRDRNIQYF. The CDR3 coding sequence is TGCAGTGCTAGAGACAGGGATAGGAACATTCAGTACTTC.

The J gene is TRBJ2-3, the V gene TRBV18, with D uncertain. This CDR3 region has 13 residues. The V gene's germline CDR1 is KGHSH and CDR2 LQKENI. The V end lost 6 bases, the J end lost 6 bases, and 13 bases lay between the germline ends. CDR3 DNA: TGTGCCAGCTCCTTCGCGGCCCGGGATACGCAGTATTTT. The encoded protein is CASSFAARDTQYF.

The chain employs TRBV5-4 and TRBJ1-2; 9 positions match TRBD1. This CDR3 is built from 14 residues. Germline V gene sequence: CDR1 SGHNT, CDR2 YYREEE (reference sequence). V shed 2 bases, J shed 5 bases, and the junction held 4 bases outside the gene matches. The CDR3 sequence is CASSFETGGYGYTF. In DNA, the CDR3 is TGTGCCAGCAGCTTCGAGACAGGGGGATATGGCTACACCTTC. Complete variable domain (other parts from reference TRBV5-4 and TRBJ1-2): ETGVTQSPTHLIKTRGQQVTLRCSSQSGHNTVSWYQQALGQGPQFIFQYYREEENGRGNFPPRFSGLQFPNYSSELNVNALELDDSALYLCASSFETGGYGYTFGSGTRLTVV.

This clonotype showed up just a few times. V usage is TRBV6-5 and J usage is TRBJ2-1; D gene unclear. Germline V gene data show CDR1 as MNHEY and CDR2 as SVGAGI. The CDR3 covers 11 residues. Trimming shortened V by 4 bases and J by 11 bases, and 9 bases separated the two germline ends. CDR3 amino acids: CASSFAGKQFF. CDR3 DNA: TGTGCCAGCAGTTTTGCAGGAAAGCAGTTCTTC.

This rearrangement joins TRBV30 to TRBJ1-1; 10 positions agree with TRBD1. The V gene's germline CDR1 is GTSNPN and CDR2 SVGIG (reference sequence). The CDR3 contains 13 residues. The J segment lost 5 bases and the V segment lost 2 bases, leaving 2 bases of the junction unmatched. CDR3 residues: CAWSPGQGTEAFF. The CDR3 DNA is TGTGCCTGGAGTCCGGGACAGGGGACTGAAGCTTTCTTT.

In this sample, this clonotype turned up once. The chain carries TRBV3-1 and TRBJ1-6; D is uncertain. V lost 3 bases and J 7 bases, leaving 7 bases between the germline ends. This CDR3 is built from 13 residues. Germline V lookup: CDR1 LGHDT, CDR2 YNNKEL (reference sequence). CDR3 sequence (DNA): TGTGCCAGCAGCCAGGTTACGAATTCACCCCTCCACTTT. This gives the protein CASSQVTNSPLHF.

The chain couples TRBV20-1 to TRBJ2-2; perhaps TRBD1 as D (6 bases). Germline V gives CDR1 DFQATT, CDR2 SNEGSKA (reference sequence). This CDR3 spans 15 amino acids. Between the trimmed V and J ends, which lost 3 bases and 5 bases, there was a span of 16 bases. CDR3 loop: CSARQQGSFTGELFF. CDR3 bases: TGCAGTGCTAGGCAACAGGGTTCGTTTACCGGGGAGCTGTTTTTT.

V is TRBV11-2 and J is TRBJ2-2, with D uncertain. V lost 8 bases to trimming and J lost 0 bases, with 16 bases between them. Germline loops: CDR1 SGHAT, CDR2 FQNNGV. The CDR3 runs 16 residues. The CDR3 here is CASVPFGFSNTGELFF. DNA for the CDR3: TGTGCCAGCGTTCCTTTTGGATTCTCGAACACCGGGGAGCTGTTTTTT.

This clonotype was seen once. V and J are TRBV5-1 and TRBJ2-5; TRBD1 agrees at 10 bases. The CDR3 length is 15 residues. Germline CDR1 SGHRS, CDR2 YFSETQ. Trimming at V came to 4 bases and at J to 4 bases, leaving 7 bases not matched to a gene. The CDR3 here is CASSPGGQGGETQYF. The CDR3 coding sequence is TGCGCCAGCAGCCCCGGAGGACAGGGGGGAGAGACCCAGTACTTC.

CDR3 sequence (DNA): TGTGCCAGCAGCCACACAGACAGGGCCAATGAGCAGTTCTTC. This translates into CASSHTDRANEQFF. The genes are TRBV3-1 and TRBJ2-1, with 7 bases fitting TRBD1. Germline V CDR1 and CDR2: LGHDT, YNNKEL (reference sequence). The CDR3 is 14 amino acids. Unmatched junction bases numbered 5, after V lost 3 bases and J lost 6 bases.

This clonotype was seen a single time. The V call is TRBV29-1, the J call TRBJ1-2; weak D call: TRBD1 (5 bases). The germline gives CDR1 SQVTM, CDR2 ANQGSEA. This CDR3 region has 14 residues. Between the trimmed V and J ends, which lost 4 bases and 4 bases, there was a span of 16 bases. CDR3 sequence (DNA): TGCAGCGTTGGGAGGGGTCCTTCCTCCTATGGCTACACCTTC. Its translation is CSVGRGPSSYGYTF.

The chain recombines TRBV29-1 with TRBJ2-1; D uncertain. Trimming removed 7 bases from V and 4 bases from J, with 11 bases in between. The CDR3 totals 12 residues. Germline values: CDR1 SQVTM, CDR2 ANQGSEA. CDR3 region: CSAQNGYNEQFF. The CDR3 region has the DNA TGCAGCGCCCAAAACGGATACAATGAGCAGTTCTTC.

This chain links TRBV10-3 with TRBJ2-5; TRBD2 aligns across 10 bases. The CDR3 spans 13 residues. V shed 10 bases, J shed 2 bases, and the junction held 4 bases outside the gene matches. Germline V gene sequence: CDR1 ENHRY, CDR2 SYGVKD. CDR3 residues: CASLAGDQETQYF. The CDR3 DNA sequence: TGTGCCAGCCTAGCGGGGGATCAAGAGACCCAGTACTTC.

The rearrangement links TRBV20-1 to TRBJ1-6; tentative D call: TRBD1 (6 bases). The germline gives CDR1 DFQATT, CDR2 SNEGSKA (reference sequence). The CDR3 extends over 14 amino acids. V gave up 3 bases and J gave up 15 bases, with 21 bases separating them. The CDR3 is CSARDLKGDPLLHF. The CDR3 nucleotides read TGCAGTGCTAGGGATCTGAAGGGGGATCCTCTCCTCCACTTT.

This clonotype was counted once. V gene TRBV9 combines with J gene TRBJ2-2; TRBD2 matches at 7 bases. Per germline, CDR1 SGDLS and CDR2 YYNGEE. The ends lost 0 bases at V and 2 bases at J; junction bases unmatched: 4. This CDR3 has 16 residues. The CDR3 sequence is CASSVDPSGNTGELFF. The CDR3, as DNA: TGTGCCAGCAGCGTAGATCCTAGCGGTAACACCGGGGAGCTGTTTTTT.

The chain carries TRBV19 and TRBJ1-5; 7 bases match TRBD1. Trimming removed 7 bases from V and 6 bases from J; junction bases left unmatched: 9. The germline CDR1 and CDR2 sequences are LNHDA and SQIVND (reference sequence). The CDR3 sequence is 14 residues long. This chain's CDR3 is CASTGTGVGQPQHF. The CDR3 DNA reads as TGTGCCAGTACCGGCACAGGGGTCGGTCAGCCCCAGCATTTT.

The CDR3 protein is CASSIQGNGYTF. The CDR3 region has the DNA TGTGCCAGTAGTATACAGGGGAATGGCTACACCTTC. V is TRBV19 and J is TRBJ1-2; weak D call: TRBD1 (6 bases). Germline V gives CDR1 LNHDA, CDR2 SQIVND (reference sequence). The length of the CDR3 is 12 residues. Trimming removed 2 bases from V and 6 bases from J, with 7 bases in between.